The rows below give T cell receptor beta chains drawn from one sample of a study of T cells expressing NK-cell markers. Using the 5' RACE reads, TCRdb records one entry per CDR3 protein without DNA. The table for this sample gives more than 120,000 distinct CDR3 sequences. The sequenced sample consisted of blood T cells: a sorted CD56 or NKG2C T cell subset, CD4+ or CD8+ T cells, or bulk PBMC T cells (not recorded which). These receptors were collected from a man younger than 35 in good health. Each CDR3 is given with its conserved first and last residue. The order of the fields is CDR3 protein, J gene, V gene.

cdr3_aa: CASSPPSGISSYNEQFF; j_call: TRBJ2-1; v_call: TRBV2
cdr3_aa: CAIPVGTGALNEKLFF; j_call: TRBJ1-4; v_call: TRBV2
cdr3_aa: CAWSEGEYGYTF; j_call: TRBJ1-2; v_call: TRBV30
cdr3_aa: CATSIPTSGRGGETQYF; j_call: TRBJ2-5; v_call: TRBV15
cdr3_aa: CASSLVGLAGTDTQYF; j_call: TRBJ2-3; v_call: TRBV7-9
cdr3_aa: CASSLRYGLAVNTGELFF; j_call: TRBJ2-2; v_call: TRBV5-5
cdr3_aa: CASSQDRRDYYTGELFF; j_call: TRBJ2-2; v_call: TRBV4-3
cdr3_aa: CASSLGPLRGTDTQYF; j_call: TRBJ2-3; v_call: TRBV11-2
cdr3_aa: CASSHPGSTAGDTQYF; j_call: TRBJ2-3; v_call: TRBV4-1
cdr3_aa: CASSLLVDLTTEQFF; j_call: TRBJ2-1; v_call: TRBV6-5
cdr3_aa: CASSPMSQETQYF; j_call: TRBJ2-5; v_call: TRBV27
cdr3_aa: CASSRKTSGWNQETQYF; j_call: TRBJ2-5; v_call: TRBV2
cdr3_aa: CASSRSDRDEQYF; j_call: TRBJ2-7; v_call: TRBV12-3/TRBV12-4
cdr3_aa: CASSPPGGGPRPQHF; j_call: TRBJ1-5; v_call: TRBV7-8
cdr3_aa: CASSLRQGGKETQYF; j_call: TRBJ2-5; v_call: TRBV12-3/TRBV12-4
cdr3_aa: CASGPGTDTQYF; j_call: TRBJ2-3; v_call: TRBV7-9
cdr3_aa: CASSFASGSEQFF; j_call: TRBJ2-1; v_call: TRBV5-5
cdr3_aa: CASGGGTGELFF; j_call: TRBJ2-2; v_call: TRBV6-5
cdr3_aa: CSARDQAVEAFF; j_call: TRBJ1-1; v_call: TRBV20-1
cdr3_aa: CASSRVVPTGSYEQYF; j_call: TRBJ2-7; v_call: TRBV5-4
cdr3_aa: CASRWTLLGPQYF; j_call: TRBJ2-5; v_call: TRBV27
cdr3_aa: CASSLLGYDSGNTIYF; j_call: TRBJ1-3; v_call: TRBV4-1
cdr3_aa: CASSHDGSSGRKDEQYF; j_call: TRBJ2-7; v_call: TRBV2
cdr3_aa: CASSEILAGTSTDTQYF; j_call: TRBJ2-3; v_call: TRBV25-1
cdr3_aa: CASSLPGHSSPLHF; j_call: TRBJ1-6; v_call: TRBV12-3/TRBV12-4
cdr3_aa: CASSLVRLSNEQFF; j_call: TRBJ2-1; v_call: TRBV28
cdr3_aa: CASSYSSQAGPYNEQFF; j_call: TRBJ2-1; v_call: TRBV6-5
cdr3_aa: CASSSPYEQYF; j_call: TRBJ2-7; v_call: TRBV28
cdr3_aa: CASSAGGNSYEQYF; j_call: TRBJ2-7; v_call: TRBV9
cdr3_aa: CTSSQRPGAGDTQYF; j_call: TRBJ2-3; v_call: TRBV1
cdr3_aa: CASSISDNEQFF; j_call: TRBJ2-1; v_call: TRBV5-1
cdr3_aa: CASSSDGRNQPQHF; j_call: TRBJ1-5; v_call: TRBV12-3/TRBV12-4
cdr3_aa: CASSLTGTGLQGYTF; j_call: TRBJ1-2; v_call: TRBV5-4
cdr3_aa: CASKLGAHNEQFF; j_call: TRBJ2-1; v_call: TRBV27
cdr3_aa: CASSELGNSPLHF; j_call: TRBJ1-6; v_call: TRBV12-3/TRBV12-4
cdr3_aa: CASIQDETYNEQFF; j_call: TRBJ2-1; v_call: TRBV12-3/TRBV12-4
cdr3_aa: CASSLMFDSPSGYTF; j_call: TRBJ1-2; v_call: TRBV7-9
cdr3_aa: CASSYATSGSRAEQYF; j_call: TRBJ2-7; v_call: TRBV6-2/TRBV6-3
cdr3_aa: CASSHPNGLGEQYF; j_call: TRBJ2-7; v_call: TRBV7-9
cdr3_aa: CSVEDLKRSSSYNEQFF; j_call: TRBJ2-1; v_call: TRBV29-1
cdr3_aa: CASSYADMGSYEQYF; j_call: TRBJ2-7; v_call: TRBV6-2/TRBV6-3
cdr3_aa: CASSPSVTGRSTEAFF; j_call: TRBJ1-1; v_call: TRBV6-1
cdr3_aa: CSADFTSGRDEQFF; j_call: TRBJ2-1; v_call: TRBV20-1
cdr3_aa: CASSLVGRYKETTYNEQFF; j_call: TRBJ2-1; v_call: TRBV11-2
cdr3_aa: CASSLGAGGRNTEAFF; j_call: TRBJ1-1; v_call: TRBV5-8
cdr3_aa: CASSLRRVQNTEAFF; j_call: TRBJ1-1; v_call: TRBV5-1
cdr3_aa: CASSYRGREGSYNEQFF; j_call: TRBJ2-1; v_call: TRBV6-2/TRBV6-3
cdr3_aa: CASRSSYEQYF; j_call: TRBJ2-7; v_call: TRBV12-3/TRBV12-4
cdr3_aa: CASSLRTSGSGSDTQYF; j_call: TRBJ2-3; v_call: TRBV7-8
cdr3_aa: CATSRDQGLPYGYTF; j_call: TRBJ1-2; v_call: TRBV15
cdr3_aa: CASSETGSALYGYTF; j_call: TRBJ1-2; v_call: TRBV6-1
cdr3_aa: CASSPTSDRTDTQYF; j_call: TRBJ2-3; v_call: TRBV7-7
cdr3_aa: CASSAVRGTEAFF; j_call: TRBJ1-1; v_call: TRBV28
cdr3_aa: CATSETVNQPQHF; j_call: TRBJ1-5; v_call: TRBV15
cdr3_aa: CASSQEGREIDTQYF; j_call: TRBJ2-3; v_call: TRBV4-1
cdr3_aa: CASMLGSYNEQFF; j_call: TRBJ2-1; v_call: TRBV25-1
cdr3_aa: CASSQDIGGDRVGYTF; j_call: TRBJ1-2; v_call: TRBV4-3
cdr3_aa: CASSLLPQTGELFF; j_call: TRBJ2-2; v_call: TRBV7-3